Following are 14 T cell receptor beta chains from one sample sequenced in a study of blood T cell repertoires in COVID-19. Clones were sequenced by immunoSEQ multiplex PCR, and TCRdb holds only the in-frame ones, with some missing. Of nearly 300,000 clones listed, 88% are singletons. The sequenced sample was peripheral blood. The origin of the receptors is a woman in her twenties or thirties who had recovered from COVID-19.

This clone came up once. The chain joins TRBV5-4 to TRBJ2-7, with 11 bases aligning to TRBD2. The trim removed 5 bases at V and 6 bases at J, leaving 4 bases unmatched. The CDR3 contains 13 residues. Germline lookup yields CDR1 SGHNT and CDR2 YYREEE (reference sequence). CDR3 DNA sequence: TGTGCCAGCAGACCGGGACTAGCGGCCGAGCAGTACTTC. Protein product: CASRPGLAAEQYF.

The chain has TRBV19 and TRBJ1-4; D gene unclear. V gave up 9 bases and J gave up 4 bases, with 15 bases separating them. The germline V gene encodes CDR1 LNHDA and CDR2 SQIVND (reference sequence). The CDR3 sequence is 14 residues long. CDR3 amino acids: CASAPRGNNEKLFF. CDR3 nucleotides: TGTGCCAGCGCCCCGAGAGGAAATAATGAAAAACTGTTTTTT.

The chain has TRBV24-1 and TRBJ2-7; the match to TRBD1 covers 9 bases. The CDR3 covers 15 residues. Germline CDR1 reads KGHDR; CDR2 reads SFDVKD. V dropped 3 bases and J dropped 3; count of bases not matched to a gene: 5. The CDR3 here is CATSDPGQGGYEQYF. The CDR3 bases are TGTGCCACCAGTGATCCGGGACAGGGCGGCTACGAGCAGTACTTC.

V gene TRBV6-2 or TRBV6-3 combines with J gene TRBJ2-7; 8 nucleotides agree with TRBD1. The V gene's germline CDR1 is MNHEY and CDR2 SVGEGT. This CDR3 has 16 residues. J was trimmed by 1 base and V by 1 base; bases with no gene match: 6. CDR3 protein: CASSYLDRARSYEQYF. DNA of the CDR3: TGTGCCAGCAGTTACTTGGACAGGGCCCGTTCCTACGAGCAGTACTTC.

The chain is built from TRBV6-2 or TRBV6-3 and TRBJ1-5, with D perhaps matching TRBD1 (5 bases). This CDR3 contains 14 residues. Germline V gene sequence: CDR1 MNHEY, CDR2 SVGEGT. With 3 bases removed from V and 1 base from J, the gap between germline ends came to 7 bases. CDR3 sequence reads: CASSYGGSNQPQHF. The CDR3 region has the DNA TGTGCCAGCAGTTATGGGGGGAGCAATCAGCCCCAGCATTTT.

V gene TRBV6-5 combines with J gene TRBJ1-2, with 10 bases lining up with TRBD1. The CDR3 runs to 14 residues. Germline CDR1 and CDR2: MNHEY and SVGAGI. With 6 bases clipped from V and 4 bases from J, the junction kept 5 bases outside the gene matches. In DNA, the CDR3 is TGTGCCAGCAGGTCCGGGACAGGGGTCTATGGCTACACCTTC. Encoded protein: CASRSGTGVYGYTF.

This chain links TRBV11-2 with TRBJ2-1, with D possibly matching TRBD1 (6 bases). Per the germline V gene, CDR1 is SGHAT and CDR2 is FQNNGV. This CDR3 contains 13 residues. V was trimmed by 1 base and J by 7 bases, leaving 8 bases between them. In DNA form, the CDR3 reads TGTGCCAGCAGCTTAGGGGGGCCAAATGAGCAGTTCTTC. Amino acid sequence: CASSLGGPNEQFF.

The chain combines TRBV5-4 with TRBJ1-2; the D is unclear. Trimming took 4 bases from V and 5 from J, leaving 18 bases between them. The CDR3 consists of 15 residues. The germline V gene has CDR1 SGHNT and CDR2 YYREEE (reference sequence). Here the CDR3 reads CASSRQPGIPYGYTF. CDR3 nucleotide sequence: TGTGCCAGCAGCCGGCAACCCGGGATCCCATATGGCTACACCTTC.

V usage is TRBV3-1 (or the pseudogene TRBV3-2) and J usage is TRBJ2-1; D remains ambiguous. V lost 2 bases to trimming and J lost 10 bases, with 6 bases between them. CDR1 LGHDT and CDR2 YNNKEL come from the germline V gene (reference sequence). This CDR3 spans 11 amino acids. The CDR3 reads CASSQNSEQFF. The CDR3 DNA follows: TGTGCCAGCAGCCAAAATAGCGAGCAGTTCTTC.

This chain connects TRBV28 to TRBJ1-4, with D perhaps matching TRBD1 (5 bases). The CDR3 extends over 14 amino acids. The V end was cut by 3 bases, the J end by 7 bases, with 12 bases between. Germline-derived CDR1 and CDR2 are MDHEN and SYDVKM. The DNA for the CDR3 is TGTGCCAGCAGTTTGGGGGGTGTGGCTGAAAAACTGTTTTTT. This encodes CASSLGGVAEKLFF.

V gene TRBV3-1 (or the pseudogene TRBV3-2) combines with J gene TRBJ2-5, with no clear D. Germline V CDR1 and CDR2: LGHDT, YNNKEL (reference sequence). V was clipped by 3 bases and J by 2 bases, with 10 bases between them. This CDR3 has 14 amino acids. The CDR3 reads CASSHRLNQETQYF. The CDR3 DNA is TGTGCCAGCAGCCACAGGTTAAATCAAGAGACCCAGTACTTC.

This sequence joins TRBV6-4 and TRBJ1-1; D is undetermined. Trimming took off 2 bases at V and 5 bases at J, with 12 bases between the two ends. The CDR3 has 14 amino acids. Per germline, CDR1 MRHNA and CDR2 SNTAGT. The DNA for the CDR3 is TGTGCCAGCAGTGACACGGACCGCGGGACTGAAGCTTTCTTT. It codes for CASSDTDRGTEAFF.

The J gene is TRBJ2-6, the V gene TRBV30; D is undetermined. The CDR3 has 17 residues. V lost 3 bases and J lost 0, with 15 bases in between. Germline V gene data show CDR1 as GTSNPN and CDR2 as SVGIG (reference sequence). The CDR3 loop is CAWSRPDSPSGANVLTF. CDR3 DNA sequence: TGTGCCTGGAGCCGCCCCGACTCCCCCTCTGGGGCCAACGTCCTGACTTTC.

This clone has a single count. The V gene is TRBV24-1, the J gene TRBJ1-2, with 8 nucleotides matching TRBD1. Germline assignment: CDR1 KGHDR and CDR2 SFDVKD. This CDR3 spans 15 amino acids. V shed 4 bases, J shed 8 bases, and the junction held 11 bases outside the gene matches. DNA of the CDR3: TGTGCCACCAGTGACCCTGGACAGGGAAGAATCGGCTACACCTTC. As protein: CATSDPGQGRIGYTF.